Following are 13 T cell receptor beta chains from one sample sequenced in a study of blood T cell repertoires in COVID-19. Produced via immunoSEQ multiplex PCR; TCRdb's table is partial and in-frame only. The table records some 75,000 clones, 75% to 90% of them present only once. Source material: peripheral blood. Receptors were obtained from a man between 50 and 59 years old with COVID-19, enrolled during active disease.

The V call is TRBV23-1, the J call TRBJ2-7, with TRBD1 matching 7 bases. TRBV23-1 is an open reading frame whose function is uncertain. The V gene end was trimmed by 11 bases and the J gene end by 4 bases; junction bases not matched to a gene: 14. This CDR3 is 14 amino acids long. The CDR3 here is CALTGTAFLYEQYF. The CDR3 DNA sequence: TGCGCCCTGACCGGGACAGCTTTTTTATACGAGCAGTACTTC.

This clone was seen more than once but under ten times. The chain has TRBV11-3 and TRBJ1-3; a possible D gene is TRBD1 (5 bases). The CDR3 is 15 amino acids. V was cut by 2 bases and J by 1 base, with 9 bases left in between. Germline CDR1 SGHNT, CDR2 YENEEA. The CDR3 nucleotides are TGTGCCAGCAGCTTATCGGGGGGTTCTGGAAACACCATATATTTT. Amino acids: CASSLSGGSGNTIYF. Complete variable domain (other parts from reference TRBV11-3 and TRBJ1-3): EAGVVQSPRYKIIEKKQPVAFWCNPISGHNTLYWYLQNLGQGPELLIRYENEEAVDDSQLPKDRFSAERLKGVDSTLKIQPAELGDSAVYLCASSLSGGSGNTIYFGEGSWLTVV.

This chain uses TRBV19 with TRBJ2-1, with 7 bases matching TRBD1. V lost 6 bases and J lost 8; bases outside the gene matches: 13. The germline V gene encodes CDR1 LNHDA and CDR2 SQIVND (reference sequence). The length of the CDR3 is 15 residues. CDR3 bases: TGTGCCAGTAGGAATACCGGGACAGTGTTCGATGAGCAGTTCTTC. It codes for CASRNTGTVFDEQFF.

The V gene is TRBV7-9, the J gene TRBJ2-1; possible D gene TRBD1, 5 bases. Germline V gene lookup returns CDR1 SEHNR and CDR2 FQNEAQ (reference sequence). V was cut by 1 base and J by 5 bases, with 12 bases left in between. This CDR3 comprises 15 residues. CDR3 in DNA: TGTGCCAGCAGCTTAGTTGGACATTACCACAATGAGCAGTTCTTC. Residues: CASSLVGHYHNEQFF.

A note on this clone: It may be a read error: a sequence one base away is much more abundant. The genes are TRBV5-1 and TRBJ2-5, with TRBD1 matching 9 bases. The CDR3 is 16 amino acids. CDR1 and CDR2 (germline): SGHRS, YFSETQ. The CDR3: CASSPGTGGLQEIQYF. CDR3 sequence (DNA): TGCGCCAGCAGCCCCGGAACAGGGGGCCTCCAAGAGATCCAGTACTTC.

The V and J genes are TRBV20-1 and TRBJ1-5; 8 nucleotides agree with TRBD1. The trim removed 3 bases at V and 5 bases at J, leaving 3 bases unmatched. The CDR3 is 13 residues long. Germline CDR1 is DFQATT and CDR2 is SNEGSKA (reference sequence). The CDR3 loop reads CSASSDRDQPQHF. CDR3 coding DNA: TGCAGTGCTAGTTCGGACAGGGATCAGCCCCAGCATTTT.

Only a few counts were recorded for this clone. CDR3 bases: TGTGCCAGCAGGCCCCAAGGGGCCGCAAATCAGCCCCAGCATTTT. It codes for CASRPQGAANQPQHF. The chain uses TRBV28 and TRBJ1-5, with D possibly matching TRBD1 (5 bases). Germline CDR1 MDHEN, CDR2 SYDVKM. Trimming pared 6 bases from V and 4 bases from J, leaving 16 bases between. The CDR3 extends over 15 amino acids.

The chain recombines TRBV6-4 with TRBJ2-3; TRBD1 might be the D (7 bases). This CDR3 contains 16 residues. The ends were cut back, 3 bases at V and 1 base at J, with 14 bases in the middle. CDR1 and CDR2 (germline): MRHNA, SNTAGT. CDR3 in amino acids: CASSEKGGTGTDTQYF. The CDR3 DNA is TGTGCCAGCAGTGAAAAGGGCGGGACAGGCACAGATACGCAGTATTTT.

This clone occurred once. V gene TRBV5-8 combines with J gene TRBJ1-5; 8 bases align to TRBD1. The CDR3 loop spans 15 amino acids. With V trimmed by 4 bases and J by 6 bases, 9 bases remained unmatched. Germline V gene sequence: CDR1 SGHTS, CDR2 YDEGEE. The CDR3 spells CASSEEQGVSQPQHF. For the CDR3, the DNA is TGTGCCAGCAGCGAGGAACAGGGGGTTTCTCAGCCCCAGCATTTT.

The chain carries TRBV14 and TRBJ2-1; 11 bases are shared with TRBD2. With 4 bases clipped from V and 9 bases from J, the junction kept 11 bases outside the gene matches. Germline values: CDR1 SGHDN, CDR2 FVKESK. This CDR3 region has 16 residues. The CDR3 DNA sequence: TGTGCCAGCAGCCCCATAGCGGGAGGGCCTTTCAGTGAGCAGTTCTTC. Translating it yields CASSPIAGGPFSEQFF.

This chain joins TRBV4-2 and TRBJ2-3; the match to TRBD2 covers 7 bases. CDR1 LGHNA and CDR2 YNFKEQ come from the germline V gene. With 0 bases clipped from V and 5 bases from J, the junction kept 11 bases outside the gene matches. The CDR3 has 17 amino acids. The CDR3 is CASSQDDGREKLDTQYF. The CDR3 nucleotides read TGTGCCAGCAGCCAAGATGATGGGCGGGAGAAACTAGATACGCAGTATTTT.

This clone showed up many times. Other DNA sequences in the same sample also yield this CDR3. The chain joins TRBV5-1 to TRBJ1-1; 7 bases line up with TRBD1. This CDR3 region has 14 residues. J was trimmed by 3 bases and V by 0 bases; bases with no gene match: 2. Germline loops: CDR1 SGHRS, CDR2 YFSETQ. This CDR3 is CASSLAGGYTEAFF. CDR3 coding DNA: TGCGCCAGCAGCTTGGCAGGGGGATACACTGAAGCTTTCTTT.

This clone was seen more than once but under ten times. The chain recombines TRBV28 with TRBJ1-6, with 8 nucleotides matching TRBD1. The CDR3 is 14 residues long. Germline CDR1 is MDHEN and CDR2 is SYDVKM. V dropped 6 bases and J dropped 12; count of bases not matched to a gene: 10. The CDR3: CASSPGQEVEPLHF. In nucleotides, the CDR3 is TGTGCCAGCAGCCCGGGACAGGAAGTCGAACCCCTCCACTTT.